This T cell receptor beta chain is from a study of OX40 agonist ivuxolimab in advanced cancers. As for the study in general: Participants averaged approximately 60 years of age (range about 23 to 90) and were 75% to 90% male. Three patients showed partial responses: one hepatocellular carcinoma and two cutaneous melanoma cases. Broader study findings: CD4+ and CD8+ blood T cells expanded clonally by week 6 at 0.1 to 3.0 mg/kg. Partly responding patients at 0.1-3.0 mg/kg showed some of the smallest clonal expansion.

The CDR3 runs to 15 residues. The V end was cut by 0 bases, the J end by 0 bases, with 8 bases between. Germline assignment: CDR1 MNHEY and CDR2 SVGAGI. This table comes from immunoSEQ multiplex PCR, and its TCRdb copy is limited to in-frame clones, with some not included. This table has about 25,000 clones, under 95% appearing once. With respect to this clone: Its antigen is unknown.

The receptor comes from an adult with an advanced solid tumor such as melanoma, head and neck, liver or kidney cancer. Sequences were derived from CD4+ or CD8+ T cells sorted from blood, sampled in a trial of the OX40 agonist ivuxolimab. V is TRBV6-5 and J is TRBJ1-1, with D uncertain. The CDR3: CASSYSPQLNTEAFF. The CDR3 DNA reads TGTGCCAGCAGTTACTCACCACAGTTGAACACTGAAGCTTTCTTT.